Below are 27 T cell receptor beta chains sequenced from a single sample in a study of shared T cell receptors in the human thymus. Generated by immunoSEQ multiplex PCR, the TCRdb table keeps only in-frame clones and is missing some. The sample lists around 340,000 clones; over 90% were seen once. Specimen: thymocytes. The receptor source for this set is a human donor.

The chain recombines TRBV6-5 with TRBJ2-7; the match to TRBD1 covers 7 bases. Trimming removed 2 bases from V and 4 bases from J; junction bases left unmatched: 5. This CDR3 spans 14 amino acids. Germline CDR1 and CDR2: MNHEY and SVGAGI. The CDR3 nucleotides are TGTGCCAGCAGTTACAGGGACAGAGGGTACGAGCAGTACTTC. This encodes CASSYRDRGYEQYF.

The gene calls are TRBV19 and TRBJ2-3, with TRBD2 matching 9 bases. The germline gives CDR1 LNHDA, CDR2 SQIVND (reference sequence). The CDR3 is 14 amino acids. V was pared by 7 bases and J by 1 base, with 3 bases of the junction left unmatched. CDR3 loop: CASTSGARTDTQYF. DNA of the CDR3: TGTGCCAGTACTAGCGGGGCCCGCACAGATACGCAGTATTTT.

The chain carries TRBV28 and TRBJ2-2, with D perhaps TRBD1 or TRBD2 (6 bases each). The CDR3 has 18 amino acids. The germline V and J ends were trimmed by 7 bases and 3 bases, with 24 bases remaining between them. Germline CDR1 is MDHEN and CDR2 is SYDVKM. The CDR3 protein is CASTQPGIYREDTGELFF. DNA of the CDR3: TGTGCCAGCACCCAACCTGGAATTTACAGGGAGGACACCGGGGAGCTGTTTTTT.

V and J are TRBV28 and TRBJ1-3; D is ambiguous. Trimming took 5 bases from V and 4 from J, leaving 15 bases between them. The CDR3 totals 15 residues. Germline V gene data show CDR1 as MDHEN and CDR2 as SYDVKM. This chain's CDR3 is CASSRPLLRGNTIYF. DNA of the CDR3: TGTGCCAGCAGTCGTCCCTTATTGAGGGGAAACACCATATATTTT.

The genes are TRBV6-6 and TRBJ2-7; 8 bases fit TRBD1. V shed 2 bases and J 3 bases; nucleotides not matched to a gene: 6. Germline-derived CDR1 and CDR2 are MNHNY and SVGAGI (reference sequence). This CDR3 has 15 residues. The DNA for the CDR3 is TGTGCCAGCAGTTACAAGGACAGGGAAGACTACGAGCAGTACTTC. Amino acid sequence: CASSYKDREDYEQYF.

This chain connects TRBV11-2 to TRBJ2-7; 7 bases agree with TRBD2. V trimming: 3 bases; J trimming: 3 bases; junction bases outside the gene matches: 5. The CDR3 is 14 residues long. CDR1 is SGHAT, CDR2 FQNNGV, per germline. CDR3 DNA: TGTGCCAGCAGCTTCGAGGGAGGGCACTACGAGCAGTACTTC. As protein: CASSFEGGHYEQYF.

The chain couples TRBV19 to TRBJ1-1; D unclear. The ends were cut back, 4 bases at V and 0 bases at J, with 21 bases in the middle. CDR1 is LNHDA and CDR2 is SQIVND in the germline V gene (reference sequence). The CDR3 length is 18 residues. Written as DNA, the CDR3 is TGTGCCAGTAGTACGGGAATCGGTGTGCCACCTTTGAACACTGAAGCTTTCTTT. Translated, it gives CASSTGIGVPPLNTEAFF.

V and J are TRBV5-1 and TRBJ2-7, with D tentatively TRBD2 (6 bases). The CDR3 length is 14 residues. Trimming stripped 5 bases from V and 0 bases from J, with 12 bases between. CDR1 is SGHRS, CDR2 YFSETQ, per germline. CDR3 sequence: CASSSGGSSYEQYF. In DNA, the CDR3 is TGCGCCAGCAGTTCCGGGGGAAGCTCCTACGAGCAGTACTTC.

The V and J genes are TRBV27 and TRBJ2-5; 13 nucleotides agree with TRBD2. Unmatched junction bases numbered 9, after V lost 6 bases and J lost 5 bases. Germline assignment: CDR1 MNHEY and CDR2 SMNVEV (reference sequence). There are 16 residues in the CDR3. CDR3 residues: CASRRTSGSSWETQYF. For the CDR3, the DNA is TGTGCCAGCAGACGGACTAGCGGGAGTTCCTGGGAGACCCAGTACTTC.

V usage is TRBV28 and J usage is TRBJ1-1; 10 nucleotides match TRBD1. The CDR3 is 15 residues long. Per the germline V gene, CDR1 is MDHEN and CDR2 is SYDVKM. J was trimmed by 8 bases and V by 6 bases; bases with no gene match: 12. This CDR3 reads CASRAGTGVLTEAFF. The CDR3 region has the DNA TGTGCCAGCAGGGCCGGGACAGGGGTCCTCACGGAAGCTTTCTTT.

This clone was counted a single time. This CDR3 reads CASSLGQGGGYGYTF. The DNA of the CDR3 is TGTGCCAGCAGCTTGGGGCAGGGAGGAGGGTATGGCTACACCTTC. The chain is built from TRBV5-5 and TRBJ1-2; perhaps TRBD1 as D (5 bases). V lost 0 bases and J lost 5, with 14 bases in between. The germline V gene has CDR1 SGHKS and CDR2 YYEKEE (reference sequence). This CDR3 comprises 15 residues.

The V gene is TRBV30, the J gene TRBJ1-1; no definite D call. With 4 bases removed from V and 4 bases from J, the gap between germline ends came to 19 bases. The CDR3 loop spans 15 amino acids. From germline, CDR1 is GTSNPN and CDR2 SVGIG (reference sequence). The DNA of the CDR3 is TGTGCCTGGACAAATGGCGGTCTGCGAGTCACTGAAGCTTTCTTT. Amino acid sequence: CAWTNGGLRVTEAFF.

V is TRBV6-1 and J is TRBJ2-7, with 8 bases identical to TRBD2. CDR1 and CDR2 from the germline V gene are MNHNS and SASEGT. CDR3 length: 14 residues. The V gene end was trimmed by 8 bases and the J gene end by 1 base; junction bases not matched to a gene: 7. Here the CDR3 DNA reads TGTGCCAGCCGTAGCGGGAAGTCGTCCTACGAGCAGTACTTC. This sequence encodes CASRSGKSSYEQYF.

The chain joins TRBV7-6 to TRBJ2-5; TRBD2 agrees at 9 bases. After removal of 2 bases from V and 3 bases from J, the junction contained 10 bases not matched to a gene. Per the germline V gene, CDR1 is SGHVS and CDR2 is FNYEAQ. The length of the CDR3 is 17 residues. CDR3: CASSLTLAGRAEETQYF. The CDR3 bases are TGTGCCAGCAGCTTAACCCTAGCGGGACGCGCGGAAGAGACCCAGTACTTC.

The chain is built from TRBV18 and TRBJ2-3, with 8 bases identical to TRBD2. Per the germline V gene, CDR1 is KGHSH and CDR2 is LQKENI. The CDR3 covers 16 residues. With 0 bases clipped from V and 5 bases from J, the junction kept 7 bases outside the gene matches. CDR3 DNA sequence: TGTGCCAGCTCACCACCGTTTGAGCGGGAGAGAGATACGCAGTATTTT. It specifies CASSPPFERERDTQYF. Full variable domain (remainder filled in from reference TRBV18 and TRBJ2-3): NAGVMQNPRHLVRRRGQEARLRCSPMKGHSHVYWYRQLPEEGLKFMVYLQKENIIDESGMPKERFSAEFPKEGPSILRIQQVVRGDSAAYFCASSPPFERERDTQYFGPGTRLTVL.

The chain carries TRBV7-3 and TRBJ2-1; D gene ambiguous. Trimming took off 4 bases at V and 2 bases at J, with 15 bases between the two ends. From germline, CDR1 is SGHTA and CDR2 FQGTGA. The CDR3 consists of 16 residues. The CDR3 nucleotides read TGTGCCAGCAGCTCTGATGTTGAAGTGGCCTACAATGAGCAGTTCTTC. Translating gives CASSSDVEVAYNEQFF.

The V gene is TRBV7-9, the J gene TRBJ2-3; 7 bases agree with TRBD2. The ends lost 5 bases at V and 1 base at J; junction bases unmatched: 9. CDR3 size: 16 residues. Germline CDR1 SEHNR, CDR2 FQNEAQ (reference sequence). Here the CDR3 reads CASSQRGRGGTDTQYF. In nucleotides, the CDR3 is TGTGCCAGCAGCCAGCGGGGCCGGGGAGGCACAGATACGCAGTATTTT.

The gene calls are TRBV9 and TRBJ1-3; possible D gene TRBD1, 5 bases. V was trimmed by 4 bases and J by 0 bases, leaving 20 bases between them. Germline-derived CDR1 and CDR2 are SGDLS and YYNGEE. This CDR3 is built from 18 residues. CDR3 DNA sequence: TGTGCCAGCAGCCCCTCATTGAGGGACCTTAACTCTGGAAACACCATATATTTT. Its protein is CASSPSLRDLNSGNTIYF.

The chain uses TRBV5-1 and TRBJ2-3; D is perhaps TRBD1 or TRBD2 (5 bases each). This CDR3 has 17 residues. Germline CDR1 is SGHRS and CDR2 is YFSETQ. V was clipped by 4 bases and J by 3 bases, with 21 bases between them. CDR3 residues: CASSLDLPNRRTDTQYF. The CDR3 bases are TGCGCCAGCAGCCTGGACCTGCCTAACAGGAGGACAGATACGCAGTATTTT.

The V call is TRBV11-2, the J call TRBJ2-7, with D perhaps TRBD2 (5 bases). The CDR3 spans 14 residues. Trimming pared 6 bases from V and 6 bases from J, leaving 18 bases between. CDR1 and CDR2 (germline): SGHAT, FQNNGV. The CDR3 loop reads CASSSRSRDPEQYF. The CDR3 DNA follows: TGTGCCAGCAGTTCTCGTTCGAGGGATCCCGAGCAGTACTTC.

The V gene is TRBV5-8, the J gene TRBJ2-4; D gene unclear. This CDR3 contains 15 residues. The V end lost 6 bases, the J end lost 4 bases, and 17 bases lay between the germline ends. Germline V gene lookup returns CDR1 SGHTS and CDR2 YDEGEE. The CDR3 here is CASTPLGQVKNIQYF. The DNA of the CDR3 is TGTGCCAGCACCCCCCTTGGGCAGGTAAAAAACATTCAGTACTTC.

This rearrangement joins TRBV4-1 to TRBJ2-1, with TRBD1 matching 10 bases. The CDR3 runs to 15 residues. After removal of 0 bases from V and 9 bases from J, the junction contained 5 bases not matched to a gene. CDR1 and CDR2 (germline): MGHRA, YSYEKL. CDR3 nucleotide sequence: TGCGCCAGCAGCCAAGAAGAGGGACAGGGGACTGAGCAGTTCTTC. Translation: CASSQEEGQGTEQFF.

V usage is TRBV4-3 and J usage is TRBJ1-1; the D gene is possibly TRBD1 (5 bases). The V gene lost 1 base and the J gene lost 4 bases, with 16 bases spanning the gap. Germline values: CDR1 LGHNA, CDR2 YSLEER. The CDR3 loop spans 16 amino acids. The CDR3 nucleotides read TGCGCCAGCAGCCAAGTGGTCCCTGGGGGGTCCACTGAAGCTTTCTTT. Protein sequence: CASSQVVPGGSTEAFF.

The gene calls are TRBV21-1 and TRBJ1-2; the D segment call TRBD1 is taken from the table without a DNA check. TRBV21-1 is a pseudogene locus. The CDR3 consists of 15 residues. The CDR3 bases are TGTGCCAGCAGCAAGGGGGGACAGAATAACTATGGCTACACCTTC. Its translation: CASSKGGQNNYGYTF.

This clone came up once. The CDR3 region has the DNA TGTGCCAGCTCCCAGGACGGCCCCAATCAGCCCCAGCATTTT. Translated: CASSQDGPNQPQHF. The chain combines TRBV18 with TRBJ1-5; D remains unclear. The CDR3 runs 14 residues. Trimming removed 6 bases at V and 3 bases at J, with 12 bases between. Germline assignment: CDR1 KGHSH and CDR2 LQKENI.

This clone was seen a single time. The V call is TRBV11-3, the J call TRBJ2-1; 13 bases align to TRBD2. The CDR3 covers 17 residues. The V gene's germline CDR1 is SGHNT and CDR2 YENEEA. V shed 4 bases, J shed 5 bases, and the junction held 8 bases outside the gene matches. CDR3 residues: CASSSAGTSGEHNEQFF. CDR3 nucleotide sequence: TGTGCCAGCAGCTCAGCGGGGACTAGCGGGGAACACAATGAGCAGTTCTTC.

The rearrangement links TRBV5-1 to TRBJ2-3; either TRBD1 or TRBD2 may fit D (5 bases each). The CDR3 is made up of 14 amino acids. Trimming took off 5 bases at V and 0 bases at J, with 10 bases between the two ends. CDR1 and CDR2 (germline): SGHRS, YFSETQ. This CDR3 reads CASRGTESTDTQYF. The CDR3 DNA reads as TGCGCCAGCAGGGGGACGGAGAGCACAGATACGCAGTATTTT.